One sample yielded the 15 T cell receptor beta chains listed below, sequenced in a study of T cell repertoires in cytomegalovirus infection. MiXCR, applied by TCRdb to the reads, yields one record per CDR3 protein. In the table there are roughly 49,000 distinct CDR3 sequences, 20% to 25% of which are singletons. Their recognized antigens are unknown. The material was CD8+ T cells from cultured PBMCs, obtained from culture after CMV antigen stimulation. The receptors were gathered from a human donor in good health (CMV status not recorded). Some clones in this sample may be carry-over from other donors' samples.

V and J are TRBV10-3 and TRBJ2-7; D gene unclear. The germline CDR1 and CDR2 sequences are ENHRY and SYGVKD. The CDR3 contains 13 residues. The V and J ends lost 5 bases and 2 bases respectively, with 10 bases between them. The CDR3 nucleotides read TGTGCCATCAGTCCTCAGGTAACCTACGAGCAGTACTTC. Its translation is CAISPQVTYEQYF.

The chain joins TRBV7-2 to TRBJ2-7; D may match TRBD1 or TRBD2 (5 bases each). V was clipped by 10 bases and J by 2 bases, with 18 bases between them. Germline lookup yields CDR1 SGHTA and CDR2 FQGNSA. The CDR3 consists of 14 residues. The CDR3 sequence: CANSSWDGAYEQYF. The CDR3 DNA is TGTGCCAACAGTTCGTGGGACGGGGCCTACGAGCAGTACTTC.

On this clonotype itself: No DNA is shown, since the ends of the CDR3 on it are uncertain; the CDR3 is the one TCRdb lists. The gene calls are TRBV7-9 and TRBJ2-1; the D call TRBD1 from the table was never checked on the DNA. CDR1 and CDR2 from the germline V gene are SEHNR and FQNEAQ (reference sequence). From its first to its last residue, the CDR3 has 19 amino acids. The chain's CDR3 is CASSLKWDRGLVASGNEFF.

This chain links TRBV30 with TRBJ1-2, with a weak D call TRBD1 (5 bases). CDR3 length: 13 residues. V shed 0 bases and J shed 5 bases, with 10 bases lying between them. Germline V lookup: CDR1 GTSNPN, CDR2 SVGIG (reference sequence). The CDR3 sequence: CAWSVDGAYGYTF. The CDR3 DNA reads TGTGCCTGGAGTGTCGACGGGGCATATGGCTACACCTTC.

This chain uses TRBV7-2 with TRBJ2-5; TRBD1 might be the D (6 bases). Germline CDR1 reads SGHTA; CDR2 reads FQGNSA. There are 15 residues in the CDR3. The V and J ends lost 3 bases and 5 bases respectively, with 16 bases between them. The CDR3 is CASSLNRVVGETQYF. CDR3 nucleotide sequence: TGTGCCAGCAGCTTGAACAGGGTGGTAGGGGAGACCCAGTACTTC.

The rearrangement uses TRBV27 and TRBJ2-1; possibly TRBD2 for D (6 bases). The V end lost 4 bases, the J end lost 12 bases, and 31 bases lay between the germline ends. The germline gives CDR1 MNHEY, CDR2 SMNVEV (reference sequence). CDR3 size: 18 residues. The CDR3 DNA follows: TGTGCCAGCAGTTCCACCTTTGGTAGCGGACGGAGTAATGACGGGCAGTTCTTC. Protein: CASSSTFGSGRSNDGQFF.

This chain links TRBV11-2 with TRBJ1-2, with 7 bases matching TRBD1. The CDR3 has 14 residues. V lost 5 bases to trimming and J lost 4 bases; unmatched junction nucleotides: 7. CDR1 and CDR2 from the germline V gene are SGHAT and FQNNGV. The CDR3 sequence is CASSPGDSGYGYTF. In DNA, the CDR3 is TGTGCCAGCAGCCCCGGGGACAGTGGCTATGGCTACACCTTC.

The V call is TRBV30, the J call TRBJ2-7; D perhaps matches TRBD2 (5 bases). The length of the CDR3 is 15 residues. Germline V CDR1 and CDR2: GTSNPN, SVGIG (reference sequence). The ends were cut back, 3 bases at V and 6 bases at J, with 21 bases in the middle. As DNA, the CDR3 is TGTGCCTGGAGCGCGGGTCACCAAACGAGTGGCGAGCAGTACTTC. Amino acids: CAWSAGHQTSGEQYF.

The genes are TRBV27 and TRBJ2-2; the D is unclear. The length of the CDR3 is 12 residues. Germline V lookup: CDR1 MNHEY, CDR2 SMNVEV (reference sequence). V shed 2 bases and J shed 7 bases, with 5 bases lying between them. Here the CDR3 DNA reads TGTGCCAGCAGTTTACCCGTCGGGGAGCTGTTTTTT. Translated: CASSLPVGELFF.

The chain links TRBV2 to TRBJ2-5, with 12 nucleotides matching TRBD2. The J segment lost 2 bases and the V segment lost 6 bases, leaving 10 bases of the junction unmatched. Germline CDR1 and CDR2: SNHLY and FYNNEI. The CDR3 is 17 residues long. DNA for the CDR3: TGTGCCAGCAGAAGCGCGCCGGGACTAGCGGGTCAAGAGACCCAGTACTTC. Protein product: CASRSAPGLAGQETQYF.

The sample holds a few counts of this clonotype. V and J are TRBV12-3 or TRBV12-4 and TRBJ2-7, with a possible D match to TRBD2 (5 bases). Trimming took off 0 bases at V and 0 bases at J, with 12 bases between the two ends. This CDR3 is 16 amino acids long. CDR3 nucleotide sequence: TGTGCCAGCAGTTTAGCCGGAGGCGAGAGCTCCTACGAGCAGTACTTC. Protein sequence: CASSLAGGESSYEQYF.

This clonotype was recorded a few times. The chain recombines TRBV7-2 with TRBJ2-2; a possible D gene is TRBD1 (5 bases). The CDR3 totals 16 residues. V dropped 0 bases and J dropped 1 base, with 9 bases sitting between them. Germline V gives CDR1 SGHTA, CDR2 FQGNSA. The CDR3 DNA follows: TGTGCCAGCAGCTTAGCTGACAGATTGAACACCGGGGAGCTGTTTTTT. It encodes CASSLADRLNTGELFF.

The V call is TRBV7-2, the J call TRBJ1-5; D is perhaps TRBD1 (5 bases). V lost 0 bases, J lost 0 bases, and 6 bases lay in between. Germline values: CDR1 SGHTA, CDR2 FQGNSA. CDR3 size: 15 residues. The CDR3 bases are TGTGCCAGCAGCTTAGCGGACACTAGCAATCAGCCCCAGCATTTT. The encoded protein is CASSLADTSNQPQHF.

The chain couples TRBV28 to TRBJ1-5; D is ambiguous. Between the trimmed V and J ends, which lost 4 bases and 3 bases, there was a span of 4 bases. The CDR3 length is 12 residues. Germline CDR1 is MDHEN and CDR2 is SYDVKM. The CDR3 region is CASSYFNQPQHF. As DNA, the CDR3 is TGTGCCAGCAGTTATTTCAATCAGCCCCAGCATTTT.

The chain links TRBV7-6 to TRBJ2-7, with D hard to call. V dropped 2 bases and J dropped 3 bases, with 11 bases sitting between them. CDR1 and CDR2 from the germline V gene are SGHVS and FNYEAQ. The CDR3 is made up of 14 amino acids. This chain's CDR3 is CASSLTPGHYEQYF. The CDR3 DNA reads as TGTGCCAGCAGCTTAACACCGGGCCACTACGAGCAGTACTTC.